This TCR beta chain appears in the sequencing data of a study of PD-1 blockade in mismatch repair-deficient tumors. Here immunoSEQ multiplex PCR was the method, and the copy in TCRdb shows in-frame clones only, minus some. The sample lists around 100,000 clones; over 75% were seen once. The CDR3 contains 9 residues when both ends are counted. CDR1 SQVTM and CDR2 ANQGSEA come from the germline V gene. About this clone itself: The DNA is omitted, as the CDR3 cannot be located on it reliably, and the CDR3 follows TCRdb's listing.

Mismatch repair deficiency was confirmed in all patients, by PCR or immunohistochemistry. The receptor was derived from an adult with mismatch repair-deficient cancer. The chain joins TRBV29-1 to TRBJ2-1; TRBD2 was called by the table and not checked on the DNA. The specimen was peripheral blood, collected about 36 weeks after starting pembrolizumab. The CDR3 sequence is CSVAGGAFF.